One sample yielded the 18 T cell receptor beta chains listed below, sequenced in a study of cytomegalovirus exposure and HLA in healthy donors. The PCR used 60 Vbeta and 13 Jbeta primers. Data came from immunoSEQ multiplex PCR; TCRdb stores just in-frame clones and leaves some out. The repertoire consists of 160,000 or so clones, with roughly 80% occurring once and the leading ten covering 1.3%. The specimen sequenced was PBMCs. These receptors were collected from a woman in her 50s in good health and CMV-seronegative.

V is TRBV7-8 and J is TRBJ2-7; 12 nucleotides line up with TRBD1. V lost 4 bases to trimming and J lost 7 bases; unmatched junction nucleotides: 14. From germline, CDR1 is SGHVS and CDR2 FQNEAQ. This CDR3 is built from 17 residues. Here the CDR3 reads CASSSRIPGQGAQEQYF. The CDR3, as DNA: TGTGCCAGCAGCTCGCGCATTCCGGGACAGGGGGCTCAAGAGCAGTACTTC.

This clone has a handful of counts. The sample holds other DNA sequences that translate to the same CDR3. The CDR3 coding sequence is TGTGCCAGCAGTAGACAGGGCGGGACTGAAGCTTTCTTT. Translating gives CASSRQGGTEAFF. The genes are TRBV14 and TRBJ1-1; the match to TRBD1 covers 7 bases. The V and J ends lost 6 bases and 5 bases, in that order; junction bases with no gene match: 6. The CDR3 contains 13 residues. Germline CDR1 reads SGHDN; CDR2 reads FVKESK.

The CDR3 spells CASSEAPGQGYGYTF. CDR3 sequence (DNA): TGTGCCAGCAGTGAAGCCCCGGGACAGGGGTATGGCTACACCTTC. V and J are TRBV6-1 and TRBJ1-2, with 10 bases that match TRBD1. The CDR3 totals 15 residues. Germline CDR1 is MNHNS and CDR2 is SASEGT. The trim removed 0 bases at V and 5 bases at J, leaving 3 bases unmatched.

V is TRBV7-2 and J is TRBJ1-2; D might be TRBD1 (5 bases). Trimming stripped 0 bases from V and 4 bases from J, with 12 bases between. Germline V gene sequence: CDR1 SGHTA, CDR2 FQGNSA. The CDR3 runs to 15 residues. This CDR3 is CASSLAAGRFYGYTF. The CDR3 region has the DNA TGTGCCAGCAGCTTAGCGGCGGGGCGTTTCTATGGCTACACCTTC.

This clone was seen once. The CDR3 sequence: CASSNRGGTYNEQFF. The CDR3 coding sequence is TGTGCCAGCAGTAACCGAGGCGGGACCTACAATGAGCAGTTCTTC. V is TRBV11-3 and J is TRBJ2-1, with D perhaps TRBD2 (6 bases). This CDR3 contains 15 residues. The ends were cut back, 6 bases at V and 2 bases at J, with 14 bases in the middle. In germline, CDR1 is SGHNT, CDR2 YENEEA.

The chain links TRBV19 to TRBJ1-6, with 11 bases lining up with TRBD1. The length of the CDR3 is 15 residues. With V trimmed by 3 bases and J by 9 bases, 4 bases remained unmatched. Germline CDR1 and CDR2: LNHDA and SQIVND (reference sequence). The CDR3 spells CASSMWDRGSSPLHF. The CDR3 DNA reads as TGTGCCAGTAGTATGTGGGACAGGGGGAGTTCACCCCTCCACTTT.

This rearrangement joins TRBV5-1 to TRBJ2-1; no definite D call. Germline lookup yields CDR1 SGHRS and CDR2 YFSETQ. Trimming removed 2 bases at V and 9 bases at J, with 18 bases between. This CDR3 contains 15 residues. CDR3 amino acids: CASSFKISGSGEQFF. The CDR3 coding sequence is TGCGCCAGCAGCTTTAAAATTTCTGGGTCGGGTGAGCAGTTCTTC.

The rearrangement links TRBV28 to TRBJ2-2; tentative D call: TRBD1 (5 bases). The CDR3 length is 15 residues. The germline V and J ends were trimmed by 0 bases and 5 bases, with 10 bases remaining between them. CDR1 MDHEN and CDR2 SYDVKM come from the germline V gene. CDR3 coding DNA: TGTGCCAGCAGTTTATGGGGCAGGGCAACCGGGGAGCTGTTTTTT. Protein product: CASSLWGRATGELFF.

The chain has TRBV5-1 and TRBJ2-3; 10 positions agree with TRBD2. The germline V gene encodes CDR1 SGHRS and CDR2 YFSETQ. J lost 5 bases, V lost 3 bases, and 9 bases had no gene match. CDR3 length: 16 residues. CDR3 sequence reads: CASSSRAGGPGDTQYF. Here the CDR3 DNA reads TGCGCCAGCAGCTCTCGAGCGGGAGGGCCTGGAGATACGCAGTATTTT.

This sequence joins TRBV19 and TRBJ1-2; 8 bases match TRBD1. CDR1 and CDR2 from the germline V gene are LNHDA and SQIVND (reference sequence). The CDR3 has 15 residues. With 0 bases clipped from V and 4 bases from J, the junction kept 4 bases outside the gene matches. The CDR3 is CASSIEAGGVYGYTF. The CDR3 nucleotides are TGTGCCAGTAGTATAGAGGCAGGGGGCGTCTATGGCTACACCTTC.

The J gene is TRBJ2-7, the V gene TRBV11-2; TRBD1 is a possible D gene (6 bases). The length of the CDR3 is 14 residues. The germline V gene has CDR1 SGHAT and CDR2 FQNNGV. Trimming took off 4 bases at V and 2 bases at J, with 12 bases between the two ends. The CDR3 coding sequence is TGTGCCAGCAGCTCGCGGACAGCTGCCTACGAGCAGTACTTC. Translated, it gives CASSSRTAAYEQYF.

The CDR3 nucleotides are TGTGCCATCAGTTTCCGACAGGGGGTAACTCTTGATGGCTACACCTTC. Protein product: CAISFRQGVTLDGYTF. The chain couples TRBV10-3 to TRBJ1-2, with TRBD1 identical over 9 bases. The germline V gene encodes CDR1 ENHRY and CDR2 SYGVKD. With V trimmed by 5 bases and J by 6 bases, 13 bases remained unmatched. This CDR3 contains 16 residues.

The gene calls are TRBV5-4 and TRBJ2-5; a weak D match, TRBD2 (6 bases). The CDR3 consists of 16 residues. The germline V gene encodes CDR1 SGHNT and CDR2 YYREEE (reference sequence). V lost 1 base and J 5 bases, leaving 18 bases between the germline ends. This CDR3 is CASSLSLAAYKETQYF. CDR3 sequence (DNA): TGTGCCAGCAGCTTGTCATTAGCGGCGTATAAGGAGACCCAGTACTTC.

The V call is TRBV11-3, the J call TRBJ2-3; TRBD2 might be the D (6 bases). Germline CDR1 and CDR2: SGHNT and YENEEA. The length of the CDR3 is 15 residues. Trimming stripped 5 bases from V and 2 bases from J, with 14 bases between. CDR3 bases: TGTGCCAGCAGCCCAGATGGGACTCACACAGATACGCAGTATTTT. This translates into CASSPDGTHTDTQYF. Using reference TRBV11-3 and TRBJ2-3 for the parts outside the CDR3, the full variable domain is EAGVVQSPRYKIIEKKQPVAFWCNPISGHNTLYWYLQNLGQGPELLIRYENEEAVDDSQLPKDRFSAERLKGVDSTLKIQPAELGDSAVYLCASSPDGTHTDTQYFGPGTRLTVL.

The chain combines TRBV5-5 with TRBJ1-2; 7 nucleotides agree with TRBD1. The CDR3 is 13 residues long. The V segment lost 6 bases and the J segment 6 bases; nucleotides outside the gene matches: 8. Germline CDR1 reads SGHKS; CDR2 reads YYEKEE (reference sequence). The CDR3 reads CASTSDRADGYTF. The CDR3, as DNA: TGTGCCAGCACCTCCGACAGGGCGGATGGCTACACCTTC. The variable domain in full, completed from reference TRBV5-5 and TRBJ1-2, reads DAGVTQSPTHLIKTRGQQVTLRCSPISGHKSVSWYQQVLGQGPQFIFQYYEKEERGRGNFPDRFSARQFPNYSSELNVNALLLGDSALYLCASTSDRADGYTFGSGTRLTVV.

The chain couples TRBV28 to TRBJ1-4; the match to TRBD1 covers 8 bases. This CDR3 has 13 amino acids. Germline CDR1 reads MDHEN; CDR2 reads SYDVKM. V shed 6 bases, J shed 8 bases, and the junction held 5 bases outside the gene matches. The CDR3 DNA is TGTGCCAGCAGACAGGGGGGGTGGGAAAAACTGTTTTTT. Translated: CASRQGGWEKLFF. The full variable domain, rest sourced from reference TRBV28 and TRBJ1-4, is DVKVTQSSRYLVKRTGEKVFLECVQDMDHENMFWYRQDPGLGLRLIYFSYDVKMKEKGDIPEGYSVSREKKERFSLILESASTNQTSMYLCASRQGGWEKLFFGSGTQLSVL.

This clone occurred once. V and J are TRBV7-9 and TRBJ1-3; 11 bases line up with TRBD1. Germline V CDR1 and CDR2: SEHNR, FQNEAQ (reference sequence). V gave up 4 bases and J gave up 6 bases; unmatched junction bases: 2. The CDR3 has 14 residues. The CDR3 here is CASSSGQGANTIYF. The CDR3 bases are TGTGCCAGCAGCTCCGGACAGGGGGCAAACACCATATATTTT.

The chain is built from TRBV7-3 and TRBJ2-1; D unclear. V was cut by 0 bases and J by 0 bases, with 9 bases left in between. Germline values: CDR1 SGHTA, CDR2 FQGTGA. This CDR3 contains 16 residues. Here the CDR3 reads CASSLTLPVSYNEQFF. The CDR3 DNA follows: TGTGCCAGCAGCTTAACGTTGCCAGTCTCCTACAATGAGCAGTTCTTC.